What follows are 25 T cell receptor beta chains derived from one specimen sequenced in a study of identifying expanded T cells in peripheral blood. Sequenced by immunoSEQ multiplex PCR; TCRdb stores in-frame clones only, minus some. The table shows about 130,000 clones, with about 88% occurring only once. The specimen sequenced was blood. The receptors come from a person aged 18 to 69 in good health.

The genes are TRBV29-1 and TRBJ2-5; TRBD2 aligns across 10 bases. This CDR3 contains 14 residues. Germline V gives CDR1 SQVTM, CDR2 ANQGSEA. V trimming: 3 bases; J trimming: 3 bases; junction bases outside the gene matches: 4. The CDR3 nucleotides are TGCAGCGTTGACTTGCTAGCGGGAGAAGAGACCCAGTACTTC. It specifies CSVDLLAGEETQYF.

In its sample, this clone was seen once. This chain's CDR3 is CASSEGAGGQYF. The CDR3 nucleotides read TGCGCCAGCAGTGAGGGCGCAGGGGGGCAGTACTTC. The rearrangement uses TRBV10-1 and TRBJ2-7, with TRBD1 matching 7 bases. Germline V CDR1 and CDR2: WNHNN, SYGVQD (reference sequence). Germline trimming cut 2 bases from V and 9 bases from J; bases unmatched to any gene: 4. This CDR3 is built from 12 residues.

The rearrangement links TRBV2 to TRBJ1-1; D remains unclear. CDR1 and CDR2 from the germline V gene are SNHLY and FYNNEI. The ends were cut back, 6 bases at V and 2 bases at J, with 7 bases in the middle. The CDR3 sequence is 12 residues long. The CDR3 here is CASSATNTEAFF. The CDR3 nucleotides are TGTGCCAGCAGCGCCACTAACACTGAAGCTTTCTTT.

V gene TRBV7-2 combines with J gene TRBJ1-2, with TRBD1 matching 8 bases. The V gene's germline CDR1 is SGHTA and CDR2 FQGNSA. This CDR3 contains 15 residues. Trimming took 5 bases from V and 2 from J; bases not matched to a gene: 7. The CDR3 is CASSGPGGWNYGYTF. The DNA for the CDR3 is TGTGCCAGCAGCGGACCAGGGGGCTGGAACTATGGCTACACCTTC. Filled out from reference TRBV7-2 and TRBJ1-2, the complete variable domain reads GAGVSQSPSNKVTEKGKDVELRCDPISGHTALYWYRQSLGQGLEFLIYFQGNSAPDKSGLPSDRFSAERTGGSVSTLTIQRTQQEDSAVYLCASSGPGGWNYGYTFGSGTRLTVV.

The chain uses TRBV5-1 and TRBJ2-5, with D tentatively TRBD2 (7 bases). Germline V lookup: CDR1 SGHRS, CDR2 YFSETQ. V lost 2 bases, J lost 6 bases, and 14 bases lay in between. The CDR3 consists of 14 residues. CDR3 protein: CASSFEGGPKTQYF. In DNA, the CDR3 is TGCGCCAGCAGCTTCGAGGGGGGGCCGAAGACCCAGTACTTC.

The V call is TRBV7-9, the J call TRBJ2-2; D possibly corresponds to TRBD1 (5 bases). V lost 6 bases and J lost 0, with 8 bases in between. This CDR3 is built from 14 residues. Looked up from germline, CDR1 is SEHNR and CDR2 is FQNEAQ (reference sequence). The CDR3 DNA reads as TGTGCCAGCAGGAAGACAGCGAACACCGGGGAGCTGTTTTTT. Translating gives CASRKTANTGELFF.

This clone was picked up a small number of times. The J gene is TRBJ2-7, the V gene TRBV19; D perhaps matches TRBD2 (6 bases). From germline, CDR1 is LNHDA and CDR2 SQIVND (reference sequence). The CDR3 is made up of 15 amino acids. V lost 5 bases and J 3 bases, leaving 17 bases between the germline ends. The CDR3 DNA follows: TGTGCCAGTAGTTCGCAAGCGGGCTTCGACTACGAGCAGTACTTC. Amino acids: CASSSQAGFDYEQYF.

V gene TRBV28 combines with J gene TRBJ1-2; D is unclear. The CDR3 spans 12 residues. From germline, CDR1 is MDHEN and CDR2 SYDVKM. V was shortened by 5 bases and J by 2 bases, with 6 bases between the two germline ends. The CDR3 loop is CASSLMNYGYTF. CDR3 DNA sequence: TGTGCCAGCAGTCTAATGAACTATGGCTACACCTTC.

This chain links TRBV7-2 with TRBJ1-4; 10 nucleotides line up with TRBD1. The V gene's germline CDR1 is SGHTA and CDR2 FQGNSA. V lost 2 bases and J lost 13; bases outside the gene matches: 16. The CDR3 covers 17 residues. CDR3 sequence: CASSLTLDRGIKGGLFF. For the CDR3, the DNA is TGTGCCAGCAGCTTAACGTTGGACAGGGGGATTAAAGGGGGACTGTTTTTT.

V is TRBV28 and J is TRBJ2-7; the D is unclear. The germline V gene has CDR1 MDHEN and CDR2 SYDVKM. This CDR3 has 15 residues. V gave up 5 bases and J gave up 1 base, with 15 bases separating them. The CDR3 region has the DNA TGTGCCAGCAGTCCGCTGGGTAGCCGTTCCTACGAGCAGTACTTC. The encoded protein is CASSPLGSRSYEQYF.

V gene TRBV4-2 combines with J gene TRBJ1-6, with 7 bases aligning to TRBD1. The V gene end was trimmed by 0 bases and the J gene end by 5 bases; junction bases not matched to a gene: 4. The CDR3 is 16 amino acids. Germline CDR1 is LGHNA and CDR2 is YNFKEQ. The CDR3 is CASSQELTGNNSPLHF. CDR3 DNA: TGTGCCAGCAGCCAAGAGTTGACAGGGAATAATTCACCCCTCCACTTT.

The chain's CDR3 is CASSDRGWTEAFF. The CDR3 nucleotides read TGTGCCAGCAGCGACAGGGGTTGGACTGAAGCTTTCTTT. This chain connects TRBV7-2 to TRBJ1-1, with TRBD1 matching 8 bases. Looked up from germline, CDR1 is SGHTA and CDR2 is FQGNSA. The CDR3 length is 13 residues. V trimming: 5 bases; J trimming: 5 bases; junction bases outside the gene matches: 4.

This chain links TRBV2 with TRBJ1-4; TRBD1 is a possible D gene (6 bases). There are 13 residues in the CDR3. Germline lookup yields CDR1 SNHLY and CDR2 FYNNEI. Trimming left V 3 bases short and J 13 bases short, with 15 bases between. The CDR3 nucleotides read TGTGCCAGCAGTGAGGCGGACAGCAGAAGACTGTTTTTT. This codes for CASSEADSRRLFF. The full variable domain, with the rest looked up from reference TRBV2 and TRBJ1-4, is EPEVTQTPSHQVTQMGQEVILRCVPISNHLYFYWYRQILGQKVEFLVSFYNNEISEKSEIFDDQFSVERPDGSNFTLKIRSTKLEDSAMYFCASSEADSRRLFFGSGTQLSVL.

CDR3: CASSLWGGKGYGYTF. The CDR3 region has the DNA TGTGCCAGCAGTTTATGGGGGGGGAAGGGCTATGGCTACACCTTC. The rearrangement uses TRBV27 and TRBJ1-2; possibly TRBD1 for D (5 bases). The germline gives CDR1 MNHEY, CDR2 SMNVEV (reference sequence). The CDR3 sequence is 15 residues long. With 1 base removed from V and 4 bases from J, the gap between germline ends came to 13 bases.

On this clone: In the same sample, other DNA sequences code for this CDR3. The CDR3 nucleotides read TGTGCCAGCAGTCCAACAGGGAACACTGAAGCTTTCTTT. Translation gives CASSPTGNTEAFF. This chain joins TRBV28 and TRBJ1-1, with D perhaps TRBD1 (5 bases). This CDR3 is 13 amino acids long. Germline CDR1 is MDHEN and CDR2 is SYDVKM. The V end lost 5 bases, the J end lost 1 base, and 8 bases lay between the germline ends.

The rearrangement links TRBV30 to TRBJ1-2; D is uncertain. V lost 8 bases and J lost 5, with 9 bases in between. The CDR3 runs to 10 residues. CDR1 GTSNPN and CDR2 SVGIG come from the germline V gene (reference sequence). The CDR3 sequence: CAVLVYGYTF. The CDR3 DNA sequence: TGTGCCGTGCTAGTTTATGGCTACACCTTC.

The rearrangement joins TRBV4-1 to TRBJ2-5, with 10 bases aligning to TRBD2. Unmatched junction bases numbered 11, after V lost 3 bases and J lost 7 bases. The CDR3 spans 16 residues. The germline gives CDR1 MGHRA, CDR2 YSYEKL. In DNA, the CDR3 is TGCGCCAGCAGCCAGGCTCCCGGAGCGGGGGGGACGACCCAGTACTTC. Its translation: CASSQAPGAGGTTQYF.

V gene TRBV29-1 combines with J gene TRBJ2-1; no clear D gene. Germline V gene lookup returns CDR1 SQVTM and CDR2 ANQGSEA. CDR3 length: 15 amino acids. Trimming took off 0 bases at V and 0 bases at J, with 9 bases between the two ends. CDR3 amino acids: CSVEDRFSSYNEQFF. For the CDR3, the DNA is TGCAGCGTTGAAGATCGCTTCAGCTCCTACAATGAGCAGTTCTTC.

The chain carries TRBV5-1 and TRBJ1-2, with D unclear. Germline V gene sequence: CDR1 SGHRS, CDR2 YFSETQ. This CDR3 contains 15 residues. With 2 bases removed from V and 6 bases from J, the gap between germline ends came to 17 bases. The CDR3: CASSFSALQRDGYTF. The CDR3 DNA sequence: TGCGCCAGCAGCTTTTCCGCGTTACAAAGGGATGGCTACACCTTC.

With regard to this clone: This sample also contains other DNA sequences that code for the same CDR3. This chain joins TRBV5-1 and TRBJ2-2; 7 bases fit TRBD1. The CDR3 runs to 15 residues. Germline CDR1 is SGHRS and CDR2 is YFSETQ. Trimming removed 0 bases from V and 5 bases from J; junction bases left unmatched: 4. This CDR3 reads CASSLVGGGTGELFF. CDR3 nucleotide sequence: TGCGCCAGCAGCTTGGTAGGGGGCGGAACCGGGGAGCTGTTTTTT.

V gene TRBV4-1 combines with J gene TRBJ1-5; D is unresolved. Per germline, CDR1 MGHRA and CDR2 YSYEKL. CDR3 length equals 16 residues. Trimming removed 1 base from V and 4 bases from J, with 14 bases in between. DNA for the CDR3: TGCGCCAGCAGCCAAGGGTTGGGCCAACATAATCAGCCCCAGCATTTT. This codes for CASSQGLGQHNQPQHF.

The V gene is TRBV5-6, the J gene TRBJ1-5; tentatively, D is TRBD1 (5 bases). Trimming shortened V by 0 bases and J by 3 bases, and 13 bases separated the two germline ends. In germline, CDR1 is SGHDT, CDR2 YYEEEE. CDR3 length equals 16 residues. CDR3 DNA sequence: TGTGCCAGCAGCTTGGGTAGGGGCATGTTCAATCAGCCCCAGCATTTT. Its protein product is CASSLGRGMFNQPQHF.

The gene calls are TRBV6-6 and TRBJ1-2; D remains unclear. Germline lookup yields CDR1 MNHNY and CDR2 SVGAGI (reference sequence). CDR3 length: 14 residues. The V end lost 2 bases, the J end lost 0 bases, and 7 bases lay between the germline ends. This chain's CDR3 is CASSYGQTNYGYTF. The CDR3 region has the DNA TGTGCCAGCAGTTACGGGCAGACTAACTATGGCTACACCTTC.

The chain carries TRBV7-3 and TRBJ2-7; 9 nucleotides agree with TRBD2. Germline CDR1 is SGHTA and CDR2 is FQGTGA. V shed 0 bases and J 6 bases; nucleotides not matched to a gene: 6. The CDR3 has 15 amino acids. CDR3 residues: CASSLTSGRTIEQYF. DNA of the CDR3: TGTGCCAGCAGCTTAACAAGCGGGAGGACCATCGAGCAGTACTTC.

The chain carries TRBV4-1 and TRBJ1-1, with TRBD1 matching over 9 bases. Germline trimming cut 5 bases from V and 1 base from J; bases unmatched to any gene: 5. The CDR3 sequence is 15 residues long. Germline values: CDR1 MGHRA, CDR2 YSYEKL. CDR3 coding DNA: TGCGCCAGCAGCAAGGGACAGGGCCCGAACACTGAAGCTTTCTTT. Its protein is CASSKGQGPNTEAFF.